The rows below give T cell receptor beta chains drawn from one sample of a study of T-cell reconstitution after alpha-beta-depleted transplantation in children. MiXCR was run by TCRdb on the PCR reads, yielding one entry per CDR3 protein. In the table there are around 530,000 distinct CDR3 sequences, around a third of which are singletons. The sample in question was PBMCs from the stem cell graft donor, obtained from the stem cell graft. The receptors were sampled from a human donor who donated a stem cell graft to a child with aplastic anemia. Each CDR3 is given without its conserved first and last residue. The order of the fields is CDR3 length, J gene, V gene, CDR3 protein.

>11|TRBJ2-4|TRBV20-1
SASVAGGNIQY
>11|TRBJ2-1|TRBV6-1
ASTRGSYNEQF
>14|TRBJ2-2|TRBV7-9
ASSFPGQGETGELF
>14|TRBJ1-5|TRBV6-2/TRBV6-3
ASSSPQGYSNQPQH
>16|TRBJ1-1|TRBV6-5
ASSYPNRTGNVNTEAF
>14|TRBJ1-6|TRBV5-1
ASSPLEQPYNSPLH
>15|TRBJ2-1|TRBV7-2
ASSLLASKGNYNEQF
>11|TRBJ1-3|TRBV12-3/TRBV12-4
ASSYNGRNTIY
>10|TRBJ2-1|TRBV7-3
ASSSLAGRWF
>12|TRBJ1-1|TRBV10-3
AISESTRGTEAF
>16|TRBJ2-7|TRBV11-2
ASSKGGNRPQRSYEQY
>13|TRBJ2-5|TRBV15
ATSRAGTRQETQY
>13|TRBJ2-2|TRBV29-1
SVDAGLASTGELF
>14|TRBJ2-1|TRBV6-1
ASSGPSGSSYNEQF
>14|TRBJ2-6|TRBV12-3/TRBV12-4
ASSRAGVSGANVLT
>11|TRBJ2-3|TRBV28
ASVAGGTDTQY
>14|TRBJ2-1|TRBV5-1
ASSLAGPTRNNEQF
>12|TRBJ2-3|TRBV7-2
ASSLVGGADTQY
>12|TRBJ1-2|TRBV3-1
ASSLDRGQYGYT
>12|TRBJ1-2|TRBV2
ASKGHTTKVGYT